Listed below are T cell receptor beta chains from one sample, sequenced in a study of radiotherapy plus CTLA-4 blockade in lung cancer. Assay used: immunoSEQ multiplex PCR; TCRdb lists only in-frame clones, some missing. The profile shows tens of thousands of clones, approximately 79% of them singletons. Sequenced material: peripheral blood, taken from a patient treated with radiotherapy plus ipilimumab. The receptors stem from a human donor with non-small cell lung cancer who had stable disease on radiotherapy plus ipilimumab. Both conserved end residues are part of each CDR3. The order of the fields is clone size, V gene, D gene, J gene, CDR3 DNA, CDR3 protein. A D gene is named only where the DNA matches it firmly. Where a row states a size, it is once, few, many or the class of an expanded clone; other rows omit it.

.	TRBV29-1	.	TRBJ1-2	TGCAGCGTTGGGGCAGCCTCGGGCTATGGCTACACCTTC	CSVGAASGYGYTF
.	TRBV9	.	TRBJ2-3	TGTGCCAGCAGCCCCATCTCGACACAAACAGATACGCAGTATTTT	CASSPISTQTDTQYF
.	TRBV7-9	TRBD1	TRBJ1-4	TGTGCCAGCACCCTAGGACAGGGAGTTGCAACTAATGAAAAACTGTTTTTT	CASTLGQGVATNEKLFF
once	TRBV2	TRBD2	TRBJ2-3	TGTGCCAGCAGTCCAGAGGGAGCGGGGGGGCAGTATTTT	CASSPEGAGGQYF
few	TRBV30	.	TRBJ1-1	TGTGCCTGGAGTAGGGGACGGTCCCTGAACACTGAAGCTTTCTTT	CAWSRGRSLNTEAFF
.	TRBV5-1	.	TRBJ2-1	TGCGCCAGCAGCTTGGGGGGGACTGACAATGAGCAGTTCTTC	CASSLGGTDNEQFF
.	TRBV6-5	.	TRBJ1-2	TGTGCCAGCAGTTACGGGGAAACGCGTGGAGGCTACACCTTC	CASSYGETRGGYTF
.	TRBV5-4	.	TRBJ2-2	TGTGCCAGCAGCTTGGGTACTCTTTCCTACACCGGGGAGCTGTTTTTT	CASSLGTLSYTGELFF
.	TRBV6-1	.	TRBJ1-5	TGTGCCAGCAGTGAAGTAGGCGTTAGCAATCAGCCCCAGCATTTT	CASSEVGVSNQPQHF
.	TRBV19	.	TRBJ1-3	TGTGCCAGCCCATCGTGGTTAGGAAACACCATATATTTT	CASPSWLGNTIYF
.	TRBV10-2	.	TRBJ1-3	TGCGCCAGCTGGGAGGCAAACACCATATATTTT	CASWEANTIYF
.	TRBV9	.	TRBJ1-3	TGTGCCAGCAGCTCTCCACTGGGGCAGGGCCAAATCTCTGGAAACACCATATATTTT	CASSSPLGQGQISGNTIYF
.	TRBV1	.	TRBJ2-1	TGCACCAGCAGCCAAGATCGTCAAGTTAGGGCTTACTACAATGAGCAGTTCTTC	CTSSQDRQVRAYYNEQFF
.	TRBV10-1	.	TRBJ1-6	TGCGCCAGCAGCGACAGAAATTCACCCCTCCACTTT	CASSDRNSPLHF
.	TRBV7-2	.	TRBJ1-5	TGTGCCAGCAGCTTAGCGCGTGGGAGGGACAATCAGCCCCAGCATTTT	CASSLARGRDNQPQHF
.	TRBV29-1	TRBD1	TRBJ1-2	TGCAGCGTTGGACTGACAGGGTATGGCTACACCTTC	CSVGLTGYGYTF